These 13 T cell receptor beta chains came from one sample sequenced in a study of blood T cell repertoires in COVID-19. The method was immunoSEQ multiplex PCR; TCRdb's version includes in-frame clones alone and lacks a portion of them. The repertoire includes approximately 62,000 clones, 76% of them detected once, and around 6% sits in the top ten. The specimen sequenced was peripheral blood. These receptors all come from a woman between 50 and 59 years old with active or convalescent COVID-19.

In this sample, this clone turned up a few times. The CDR3 region is CASSHLTGKTNEQYF. Written as DNA, the CDR3 is TGCGCCAGCAGCCACCTAACAGGGAAAACGAACGAGCAGTACTTC. The V gene is TRBV4-1, the J gene TRBJ2-7; TRBD1 might be the D (6 bases). Trimming pared 3 bases from V and 5 bases from J, leaving 17 bases between. This CDR3 is 15 amino acids long. The V gene's germline CDR1 is MGHRA and CDR2 YSYEKL.

The rearrangement joins TRBV6-2 or TRBV6-3 to TRBJ2-3; D remains unclear. Germline CDR1 MNHEY, CDR2 SVGEGT. Trimming shortened V by 4 bases and J by 1 base, and 15 bases separated the two germline ends. The CDR3 runs to 16 residues. This chain's CDR3 is CASSSPEPHGTDTQYF. The CDR3 nucleotides are TGTGCCAGCAGTTCCCCAGAACCTCACGGCACAGATACGCAGTATTTT.

The rearrangement uses TRBV24-1 and TRBJ2-5; 9 nucleotides align to TRBD1. The CDR3 has 14 amino acids. Germline-derived CDR1 and CDR2 are KGHDR and SFDVKD. The J segment lost 2 bases and the V segment lost 9 bases, leaving 6 bases of the junction unmatched. Written as DNA, the CDR3 is TGTGCCACCCAGGACAGGGGCGCTCAAGAGACCCAGTACTTC. Translated, it gives CATQDRGAQETQYF.

By share, this clone counts as medium-sized (0.01 to 0.1%). The J gene is TRBJ1-1, the V gene TRBV19; D unresolved. The V gene's germline CDR1 is LNHDA and CDR2 SQIVND (reference sequence). The length of the CDR3 is 13 residues. Trimming removed 1 base at V and 4 bases at J, with 7 bases between. The CDR3 DNA follows: TGTGCCAGTAGTATAGGCGGGAGCACTGAAGCTTTCTTT. It translates to CASSIGGSTEAFF.

V is TRBV6-2 or TRBV6-3 and J is TRBJ1-6; D gene ambiguous. Deletions cut 0 bases from V and 2 bases from J, with 20 bases between. This CDR3 is built from 20 residues. Germline values: CDR1 MNHEY, CDR2 SVGEGT. In DNA form, the CDR3 reads TGTGCCAGCAGTTACTCATCAGACCCGGGGTCGATGCCCTATAATTCACCCCTCCACTTT. Protein: CASSYSSDPGSMPYNSPLHF.

This clone was recorded at least ten times. V is TRBV4-2 and J is TRBJ2-7; weak D call: TRBD2 (5 bases). V lost 8 bases and J 0 bases, leaving 11 bases between the germline ends. The germline CDR1 and CDR2 sequences are LGHNA and YNFKEQ. The CDR3 loop spans 13 amino acids. CDR3 nucleotides: TGTGCCAGCGCGGCGACTACCTCCTACGAGCAGTACTTC. It translates to CASAATTSYEQYF.

A note on this clone: This sample includes further DNA sequences coding for the same CDR3. This chain connects TRBV20-1 to TRBJ2-5; the D is unclear. CDR3 size: 11 residues. The germline V and J ends were trimmed by 3 bases and 3 bases, with 5 bases remaining between them. CDR1 and CDR2 (germline): DFQATT, SNEGSKA (reference sequence). The CDR3 sequence is CSASPKETQYF. Written as DNA, the CDR3 is TGCAGTGCTAGCCCCAAAGAGACCCAGTACTTC.

This clone was seen more than once but under ten times. The V gene is TRBV14, the J gene TRBJ1-4, with TRBD1 as a possible D gene (5 bases). Trimming left V 4 bases short and J 1 base short, with 7 bases between. The CDR3 extends over 14 amino acids. Looked up from germline, CDR1 is SGHDN and CDR2 is FVKESK. CDR3 in DNA: TGTGCCAGCAGCCGCAGGGAAACTAATGAAAAACTGTTTTTT. Protein product: CASSRRETNEKLFF.

The chain carries TRBV19 and TRBJ1-1; no clear D. This CDR3 comprises 14 residues. CDR1 and CDR2 (germline): LNHDA, SQIVND (reference sequence). Trimming stripped 6 bases from V and 2 bases from J, with 13 bases between. CDR3 protein: CASRGVPANTEAFF. The CDR3 nucleotides read TGTGCCAGTAGAGGAGTGCCGGCCAACACTGAAGCTTTCTTT. The whole variable domain, filled in from reference TRBV19 and TRBJ1-1, reads DGGITQSPKYLFRKEGQNVTLSCEQNLNHDAMYWYRQDPGQGLRLIYYSQIVNDFQKGDIAEGYSVSREKKESFPLTVTSAQKNPTAFYLCASRGVPANTEAFFGQGTRLTVV.

The CDR3 DNA reads as TGTGCCAGCAGATGGGGTAGCGGGCGGCAGTACGAGCAGTACTTC. Translated: CASRWGSGRQYEQYF. The chain has TRBV27 and TRBJ2-7, with 7 bases matching TRBD2. The trim removed 6 bases at V and 4 bases at J, leaving 12 bases unmatched. In germline, CDR1 is MNHEY, CDR2 SMNVEV (reference sequence). The CDR3 consists of 15 residues.

V is TRBV4-1 and J is TRBJ1-6; 8 bases match TRBD1. Per the germline V gene, CDR1 is MGHRA and CDR2 is YSYEKL. The CDR3 has 15 amino acids. J lost 10 bases, V lost 3 bases, and 8 bases had no gene match. The chain's CDR3 is CASSQPTGARSPLHF. DNA of the CDR3: TGCGCCAGCAGCCAGCCGACAGGGGCCCGCTCACCCCTCCACTTT.

V gene TRBV7-8 combines with J gene TRBJ1-1; D is possibly TRBD1 (5 bases). The CDR3 has 14 residues. CDR1 and CDR2 from the germline V gene are SGHVS and FQNEAQ. V was cut by 5 bases and J by 3 bases, with 13 bases left in between. DNA for the CDR3: TGTGCCAGCAGCCCTTGGGGCTGGCACACTGAAGCTTTCTTT. Translating gives CASSPWGWHTEAFF.

This rearrangement joins TRBV19 to TRBJ1-5; D may be TRBD1 (5 bases). Germline V gene sequence: CDR1 LNHDA, CDR2 SQIVND (reference sequence). CDR3 length: 16 residues. V dropped 3 bases and J dropped 7 bases, with 19 bases sitting between them. This chain's CDR3 is CASSMGGVAAGQPQHF. CDR3 DNA: TGTGCCAGTAGTATGGGGGGGGTGGCGGCGGGCCAGCCCCAGCATTTT.